This T cell receptor (beta chain) was recorded in a study of OX40 agonist ivuxolimab in advanced cancers. Germline V gene data show CDR1 as SGHVS and CDR2 as FQNEAQ. The trim removed 4 bases at V and 6 bases at J, leaving 15 bases unmatched. This CDR3 comprises 17 residues. Here immunoSEQ multiplex PCR was the method, and the copy in TCRdb shows in-frame clones only, minus some. The table includes 110,000 or so clones, 91% detected once. The TCR was taken from an adult with an advanced solid tumor such as melanoma, head and neck, liver or kidney cancer. The chain has TRBV7-8 and TRBJ1-5; TRBD1 matches at 7 bases. Specimen: CD4+ or CD8+ T cells sorted from blood, collected in a trial of the OX40 agonist ivuxolimab. The CDR3 loop reads CASSSLTTGPFGQPQHF. The CDR3 DNA is TGTGCCAGCAGCTCCTTAACGACAGGGCCGTTTGGTCAGCCCCAGCATTTT.